Shown below are 32 T cell receptor beta chains from a single sample sequenced in a study of early T cells in non-severe SARS-CoV-2 infection. MiXCR, run by TCRdb on the 5' RACE reads, gives a single entry per CDR3 protein. Among about 69,000 distinct CDR3 sequences listed, around a tenth were seen once. The sequencing sample was made of whole blood. The receptors here all came from an adult who was a healthcare worker with PCR-confirmed SARS-CoV-2 infection or an uninfected control (not recorded which).

This clonotype occurred a few times. CDR3 DNA sequence: TGTGCCAGCTGGGGACAGGGTCTGGGGCAGTACTTC. Its translation: CASWGQGLGQYF. The rearrangement links TRBV2 to TRBJ2-7; 9 positions match TRBD1. With 8 bases clipped from V and 9 bases from J, the junction kept 8 bases outside the gene matches. This CDR3 has 12 amino acids. CDR1 is SNHLY, CDR2 FYNNEI, per germline.

There are a few counts of this clonotype. This sequence joins TRBV11-1 and TRBJ2-4; 10 bases match TRBD2. This CDR3 is built from 13 residues. V dropped 5 bases and J dropped 10; count of bases not matched to a gene: 5. Germline values: CDR1 SGHAT, CDR2 FQDESV (reference sequence). DNA for the CDR3: TGTGCCAGCAGCCCAGGACTAGCGGATATTCAGTACTTC. It is translated as CASSPGLADIQYF. Full variable domain (outside the CDR3, taken from reference TRBV11-1 and TRBJ2-4): EAEVAQSPRYKITEKSQAVAFWCDPISGHATLYWYRQILGQGPELLVQFQDESVVDDSQLPKDRFSAERLKGVDSTLKIQPAELGDSAMYLCASSPGLADIQYFGAGTRLSVL.

This clonotype was seen many times. The chain joins TRBV6-5 to TRBJ2-3; 9 positions match TRBD2. Germline CDR1 is MNHEY and CDR2 is SVGAGI. The CDR3 contains 15 residues. The V segment lost 5 bases and the J segment 1 base; nucleotides outside the gene matches: 4. The CDR3 protein is CASSNLAGGTDTQYF. CDR3 in DNA: TGTGCCAGCAGTAACTTAGCGGGGGGCACAGATACGCAGTATTTT.

This clonotype appeared many times. This chain joins TRBV20-1 and TRBJ2-3, with D possibly being TRBD1 or TRBD2 (5 bases each). The CDR3 covers 14 residues. V was trimmed by 2 bases and J by 3 bases, leaving 12 bases between them. Germline V lookup: CDR1 DFQATT, CDR2 SNEGSKA (reference sequence). CDR3 nucleotide sequence: TGCAGTGCTAGATCCGGGGCTGCGACAGATACGCAGTATTTT. Amino acids: CSARSGAATDTQYF.

The chain carries TRBV7-3 and TRBJ2-3; TRBD1 matches at 9 bases. The germline V gene encodes CDR1 SGHTA and CDR2 FQGTGA. The trim removed 5 bases at V and 2 bases at J, leaving 8 bases unmatched. The CDR3 is made up of 16 amino acids. CDR3: CASSPYGQGYTDTQYF. CDR3 DNA: TGTGCCAGCAGCCCGTATGGACAGGGGTACACAGATACGCAGTATTTT.

This clonotype was counted only a few times. The V gene is TRBV6-4, the J gene TRBJ1-2; 9 nucleotides line up with TRBD1. V lost 3 bases, J lost 8 bases, and 4 bases stayed unmatched. Looked up from germline, CDR1 is MRHNA and CDR2 is SNTAGT. This CDR3 is 13 amino acids long. The CDR3 DNA reads TGTGCCAGCAGTGATAGGACAGGGGACGGCTACACCTTC. Amino acids: CASSDRTGDGYTF.

This clonotype was observed many times. The chain links TRBV7-9 to TRBJ2-6, with 9 bases lining up with TRBD1. V dropped 8 bases and J dropped 2; count of bases not matched to a gene: 7. There are 16 residues in the CDR3. In germline, CDR1 is SEHNR, CDR2 FQNEAQ (reference sequence). Here the CDR3 reads CASRPGTGTGANVLTF. Here the CDR3 DNA reads TGTGCCAGCCGTCCCGGGACAGGGACTGGGGCCAACGTCCTGACTTTC. Complete variable domain (other parts from reference TRBV7-9 and TRBJ2-6): DTGVSQNPRHKITKRGQNVTFRCDPISEHNRLYWYRQTLGQGPEFLTYFQNEAQLEKSRLLSDRFSAERPKGSFSTLEIQRTEQGDSAMYLCASRPGTGTGANVLTFGAGSRLTVL.

Many counts were recorded for this clonotype. The chain is built from TRBV27 and TRBJ2-7, with 14 bases lining up with TRBD2. CDR1 and CDR2 from the germline V gene are MNHEY and SMNVEV (reference sequence). V was clipped by 5 bases and J by 3 bases; unmatched bases: 3. This CDR3 has 15 amino acids. DNA for the CDR3: TGTGCCAGCAGTCGACTAGCGGGAGGGCGCTACGAGCAGTACTTC. Translation: CASSRLAGGRYEQYF.

The V and J genes are TRBV4-1 and TRBJ2-3; no clear D. Per germline, CDR1 MGHRA and CDR2 YSYEKL. This CDR3 is built from 11 residues. V dropped 3 bases and J dropped 6 bases, with 4 bases sitting between them. CDR3 DNA sequence: TGCGCCAGCAGCCAGTGGGATACGCAGTATTTT. Its translation: CASSQWDTQYF.

This rearrangement joins TRBV29-1 to TRBJ2-1; no definite D call. V lost 4 bases and J 0 bases, leaving 7 bases between the germline ends. The CDR3 runs 13 residues. CDR1 is SQVTM and CDR2 is ANQGSEA in the germline V gene. The CDR3 protein is CSVVTPSYNEQFF. CDR3 bases: TGCAGCGTTGTCACCCCCTCCTACAATGAGCAGTTCTTC.

The chain recombines TRBV7-6 with TRBJ2-3; a weak D match, TRBD2 (5 bases). This CDR3 contains 14 residues. Per germline, CDR1 SGHVS and CDR2 FNYEAQ. V was cut by 0 bases and J by 4 bases, with 8 bases left in between. CDR3 nucleotides: TGTGCCAGCAGCTTAGCTTCCGGGGCAGATACGCAGTATTTT. As protein: CASSLASGADTQYF.

This clonotype was observed many times. This chain links TRBV5-4 with TRBJ2-5, with a possible D match to TRBD2 (5 bases). Between the trimmed V and J ends, which lost 2 bases and 4 bases, there was a span of 9 bases. The V gene's germline CDR1 is SGHNT and CDR2 YYREEE (reference sequence). The CDR3 is 13 residues long. CDR3 DNA: TGTGCCAGCAGCTTTACGGGGTCAGAGACCCAGTACTTC. Its translation: CASSFTGSETQYF.

This clonotype occurred many times. The chain joins TRBV20-1 to TRBJ2-3; 7 nucleotides match TRBD2. The CDR3 totals 15 residues. After removal of 5 bases from V and 5 bases from J, the junction contained 13 bases not matched to a gene. Germline lookup yields CDR1 DFQATT and CDR2 SNEGSKA (reference sequence). Here the CDR3 DNA reads TGCAGTGCTGACTCCGGGGGGTTCAGCGGAGATACGCAGTATTTT. Amino acid sequence: CSADSGGFSGDTQYF.

This rearrangement joins TRBV5-1 to TRBJ1-4; TRBD1 is a possible D gene (5 bases). V lost 7 bases to trimming and J lost 7 bases, with 17 bases between them. From germline, CDR1 is SGHRS and CDR2 YFSETQ. The CDR3 is made up of 14 amino acids. The CDR3 spells CASAMGQGGEKLFF. In DNA form, the CDR3 reads TGCGCCAGCGCCATGGGGCAGGGCGGTGAAAAACTGTTTTTT.

This clonotype was seen a few times. The chain is built from TRBV7-9 and TRBJ2-7; no clear D. Germline CDR1 SEHNR, CDR2 FQNEAQ (reference sequence). The length of the CDR3 is 14 residues. V shed 7 bases and J shed 5 bases, with 18 bases lying between them. The CDR3 DNA reads as TGTGCCAGCACCCACGGGCAGCCACGGAACGAGCAGTACTTC. Translating it yields CASTHGQPRNEQYF.

The V and J genes are TRBV28 and TRBJ1-2; D ambiguous. Trimming stripped 8 bases from V and 7 bases from J, with 17 bases between. CDR3 length: 13 amino acids. Germline CDR1 is MDHEN and CDR2 is SYDVKM. The CDR3 region has the DNA TGTGCCAGCCTATTGCCCCTAAGAGGTGGCTACACCTTC. Protein sequence: CASLLPLRGGYTF.

This clonotype was seen at least ten times. The J gene is TRBJ2-1, the V gene TRBV5-1; D remains unclear. Trimming pared 0 bases from V and 1 base from J, leaving 11 bases between. This CDR3 comprises 16 residues. Germline CDR1 is SGHRS and CDR2 is YFSETQ. The CDR3: CASSLADGLSYNEQFF. The CDR3 DNA reads as TGCGCCAGCAGCTTGGCCGACGGGTTATCCTACAATGAGCAGTTCTTC.

This clonotype appeared many times. V usage is TRBV7-9 and J usage is TRBJ2-5, with 9 bases aligning to TRBD1. J gave up 4 bases and V 6 bases, and 9 bases lay outside the gene matches. CDR1 is SEHNR and CDR2 is FQNEAQ in the germline V gene (reference sequence). The CDR3 covers 15 residues. The CDR3 DNA follows: TGTGCCAGCAGTTCCCCGGGACAGGGATTAGAGACCCAGTACTTC. Translating it yields CASSSPGQGLETQYF.

The chain uses TRBV20-1 and TRBJ2-3, with 8 bases aligning to TRBD2. This CDR3 has 15 amino acids. The J segment lost 0 bases and the V segment lost 6 bases, leaving 8 bases of the junction unmatched. Germline assignment: CDR1 DFQATT and CDR2 SNEGSKA (reference sequence). CDR3 in amino acids: CSAGGGDTSTDTQYF. The CDR3 coding sequence is TGCAGTGCCGGGGGGGGAGATACTAGCACAGATACGCAGTATTTT.

This clonotype was recorded many times. The chain combines TRBV7-8 with TRBJ2-1; D is undetermined. Trimming removed 3 bases from V and 3 bases from J, with 9 bases in between. Germline CDR1 reads SGHVS; CDR2 reads FQNEAQ. CDR3 size: 14 residues. The CDR3 sequence: CASSFSGFYNEQFF. In nucleotides, the CDR3 is TGTGCCAGCAGCTTCTCGGGTTTCTACAATGAGCAGTTCTTC.

This clonotype was observed a few times. The chain uses TRBV19 and TRBJ1-2; the D is unclear. In germline, CDR1 is LNHDA, CDR2 SQIVND (reference sequence). The CDR3 has 13 residues. Trimming stripped 6 bases from V and 8 bases from J, with 16 bases between. The CDR3 is CASRTPDATGYTF. The CDR3 region has the DNA TGTGCCAGTAGAACCCCGGACGCAACGGGCTACACCTTC.

The chain employs TRBV6-1 and TRBJ2-1; 10 bases map to TRBD1. This CDR3 comprises 15 residues. The V gene end was trimmed by 5 bases and the J gene end by 6 bases; junction bases not matched to a gene: 7. Germline lookup yields CDR1 MNHNS and CDR2 SASEGT. The CDR3 DNA is TGTGCCAGCAGTCAGACGAGGACAGGGGGCAATGAGCAGTTCTTC. This codes for CASSQTRTGGNEQFF.

This clonotype was recorded at least ten times. The rearrangement joins TRBV10-2 to TRBJ2-1; D gene uncertain. V lost 2 bases and J 5 bases, leaving 4 bases between the germline ends. The CDR3 is 12 amino acids. Germline V gene lookup returns CDR1 WSHSY and CDR2 SAAADI. The CDR3 DNA reads TGCGCCAGCAGTGAGGAAAACAATGAGCAGTTCTTC. This encodes CASSEENNEQFF.

J is TRBJ1-6 and V is TRBV9; D is unclear. CDR3 length equals 16 residues. V lost 4 bases, J lost 4 bases, and 15 bases lay in between. CDR1 is SGDLS, CDR2 YYNGEE, per germline. The CDR3 DNA reads TGTGCCAGCAGCCTAGATTTTAGCCCGTATAATTCACCCCTCCACTTT. It yields the protein CASSLDFSPYNSPLHF.

This rearrangement joins TRBV7-6 to TRBJ1-1; 10 bases line up with TRBD1. The V gene's germline CDR1 is SGHVS and CDR2 FNYEAQ. V lost 5 bases, J lost 4 bases, and 7 bases stayed unmatched. The CDR3 covers 15 residues. CDR3 region: CASSQPGQGTTEAFF. CDR3 nucleotide sequence: TGTGCCAGCAGCCAGCCGGGACAGGGGACCACTGAAGCTTTCTTT.

This clonotype has a handful of counts. The CDR3, as DNA: TGTGCCAGCAGTTACATTGAGACCCAGTACTTC. It encodes CASSYIETQYF. This chain links TRBV2 with TRBJ2-5; D uncertain. This CDR3 comprises 11 residues. V lost 5 bases, J lost 5 bases, and 6 bases lay in between. From germline, CDR1 is SNHLY and CDR2 FYNNEI.

The gene calls are TRBV3-1 and TRBJ2-5; D could derive from TRBD1 or TRBD2 (5 bases each). The CDR3 sequence is 13 residues long. CDR1 and CDR2 from the germline V gene are LGHDT and YNNKEL (reference sequence). Trimming pared 4 bases from V and 7 bases from J, leaving 13 bases between. Here the CDR3 DNA reads TGTGCCAGCAGCCTACGGATGAGGGGGACCCAGTACTTC. It translates to CASSLRMRGTQYF.

The rearrangement links TRBV24-1 to TRBJ2-2; no reliable D call. Germline CDR1 and CDR2: KGHDR and SFDVKD. Deletions cut 9 bases from V and 3 bases from J, with 10 bases between. The CDR3 length is 13 residues. The CDR3 region has the DNA TGTGCCACCGGCCACCAAGACACCGGGGAGCTGTTTTTT. Protein sequence: CATGHQDTGELFF.

This clonotype was counted between two and nine times. The chain links TRBV4-2 to TRBJ2-1; 7 bases map to TRBD1. With V trimmed by 6 bases and J by 7 bases, 12 bases remained unmatched. Looked up from germline, CDR1 is LGHNA and CDR2 is YNFKEQ. This CDR3 is 15 amino acids long. The CDR3 region has the DNA TGTGCCAGCAGGTTAGGGGGCCCCAGGGGGAATGAGCAGTTCTTC. Encoded protein: CASRLGGPRGNEQFF.

J is TRBJ2-1 and V is TRBV12-3 or TRBV12-4, with 8 nucleotides matching TRBD1. V shed 5 bases and J 12 bases; nucleotides not matched to a gene: 6. CDR3 length: 12 residues. For the CDR3, the DNA is TGTGCCAGCAGTCCAGGACAGGGTGGGCAGTTCTTC. Its protein is CASSPGQGGQFF.

This clonotype appeared many times. The J gene is TRBJ1-2, the V gene TRBV11-1, with a weak D call TRBD1 (6 bases). The CDR3 extends over 14 amino acids. The germline gives CDR1 SGHAT, CDR2 FQDESV (reference sequence). Trimming removed 3 bases from V and 8 bases from J, with 16 bases in between. The CDR3 protein is CASSLGGANYGYTF. In DNA, the CDR3 is TGTGCCAGCAGCTTGGGGGGCGCCAATTACGGCTACACCTTC.

The table lists this clonotype with many counts. The chain couples TRBV14 to TRBJ2-2; D remains unclear. The CDR3 is made up of 13 amino acids. Germline V gene data show CDR1 as SGHDN and CDR2 as FVKESK. V lost 4 bases and J lost 0, with 3 bases in between. The CDR3 sequence is CASSPANTGELFF. The CDR3 DNA is TGTGCCAGCAGCCCAGCGAACACCGGGGAGCTGTTTTTT.